This is a list of T cell receptor beta chains from one sample in a study of T-cell reconstitution after alpha-beta-depleted transplantation in children. TCRdb re-derived calls from the PCR reads in MiXCR, one entry per CDR3 protein. Of about 3,800 distinct CDR3 sequences in the sample, about 8.2% were seen once. The specimen was PBMCs, mostly from graft donor cells, collected 180 days after TCRalphabeta/CD19-depleted stem cell transplant. These receptor sequences come from a male patient between 2 and 9 years old who had a stem cell transplant for acute lymphoblastic leukemia, so the T cells may come from the graft donor. Each CDR3 is given with its conserved first and last residue. D genes are given only for firm matches.

j_call v_call d_call cdr3_aa
TRBJ2-7 TRBV7-9 TRBD2 CASSLKLAGVSEQYF
TRBJ1-1 TRBV7-9 - CASSLSGANTEAFF
TRBJ2-3 TRBV7-9 - CASSLAVQVHTDTQYF
TRBJ1-3 TRBV20-1 - CRVQARDSSGNTIYF
TRBJ2-7 TRBV3-1 TRBD1 CASSRGQGFNEQYF
TRBJ2-5 TRBV7-6 - CASSLVTYQETQYF
TRBJ2-1 TRBV5-4 - CASSRINDLNEQFF
TRBJ2-1 TRBV7-8 TRBD2 CARSPSGTDNEQFF
TRBJ1-3 TRBV3-1 - CASSPLEGNTIYF
TRBJ1-2 TRBV7-9 TRBD1 CASLGTGGASYGYTF
TRBJ2-5 TRBV7-2 - CASSLKETQYF
TRBJ2-1 TRBV7-9 - CASSLAGSNEQFF
TRBJ2-3 TRBV5-1 - CASSVAASTDTQYF
TRBJ1-2 TRBV20-1 TRBD1 CSAGGQGARSYGYTF